This passage covers 5 T cell receptor beta chains from one sample sequenced in a study of T cells in Graves' hyperthyroidism and ophthalmopathy. RNA transcripts were the template for amplifying TCR beta CDR3 regions. The study used the HTBI primer set for a first-round RT-PCR of the TCR CDR3. Each CDR3 protein gets one entry after TCRdb re-called the multiplex PCR reads with MiXCR. The table lists about 270,000 distinct CDR3 sequences, roughly 20% of them singletons. Specimen: blood. Receptors originate from a man in his thirties or forties with Graves' ophthalmopathy.

This clonotype was seen repeatedly, ten times or more. The V and J genes are TRBV12-3 or TRBV12-4 and TRBJ2-5; weak D call: TRBD1 (6 bases). Trimming stripped 1 base from V and 4 bases from J, with 10 bases between. The CDR3 has 14 amino acids. CDR3 amino acids: CASSLDRELETQYF. Written as DNA, the CDR3 is TGTGCCAGCAGTTTAGACAGGGAGTTAGAGACCCAGTACTTC.

The V gene is TRBV11-3, the J gene TRBJ2-7, with 10 bases matching TRBD1. V shed 5 bases and J 0 bases; nucleotides not matched to a gene: 10. This CDR3 is 17 amino acids long. Per the germline V gene, CDR1 is SGHNT and CDR2 is YENEEA. The CDR3 DNA is TGTGCCAGCAGCCGCGCGACAGGGGGCTTTAGCTCCTACGAGCAGTACTTC. This codes for CASSRATGGFSSYEQYF.

CDR3 region: CASSLTSSGKYNEQFF. The CDR3 bases are TGTGCCAGCAGTTTAACTTCTAGCGGGAAATACAATGAGCAGTTCTTC. V and J are TRBV27 and TRBJ2-1, with TRBD2 matching over 9 bases. CDR1 and CDR2 from the germline V gene are MNHEY and SMNVEV (reference sequence). CDR3 size: 16 residues. After removal of 2 bases from V and 4 bases from J, the junction contained 6 bases not matched to a gene.

V and J are TRBV12-3 or TRBV12-4 and TRBJ2-1; tentatively, D is TRBD2 (5 bases). Trimming left V 3 bases short and J 8 bases short, with 11 bases between. The CDR3 totals 13 residues. The CDR3 DNA follows: TGTGCCAGCAGTTTCTTTGGGCGGGATGAGCAGTTCTTC. It specifies CASSFFGRDEQFF.

This clonotype was seen a few times. This chain uses TRBV6-1 with TRBJ2-7; a possible D gene is TRBD1 (5 bases). Between the trimmed V and J ends, which lost 2 bases and 5 bases, there was a span of 16 bases. The CDR3 has 15 residues. Looked up from germline, CDR1 is MNHNS and CDR2 is SASEGT. The CDR3 loop is CASSENQGGVHEQYF. DNA of the CDR3: TGTGCCAGCAGTGAAAACCAGGGTGGGGTCCACGAGCAGTACTTC.